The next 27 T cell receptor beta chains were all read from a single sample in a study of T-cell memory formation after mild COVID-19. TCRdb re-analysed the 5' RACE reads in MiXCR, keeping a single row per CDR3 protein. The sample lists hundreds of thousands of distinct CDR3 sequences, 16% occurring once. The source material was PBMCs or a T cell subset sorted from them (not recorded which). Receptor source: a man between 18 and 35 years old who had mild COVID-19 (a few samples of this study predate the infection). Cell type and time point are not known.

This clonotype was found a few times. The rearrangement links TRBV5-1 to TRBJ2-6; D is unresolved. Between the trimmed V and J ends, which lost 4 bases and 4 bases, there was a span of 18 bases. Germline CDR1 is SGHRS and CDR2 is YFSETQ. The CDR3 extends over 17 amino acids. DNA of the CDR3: TGCGCCAGCAGCCGAGATAGGAGTGCGTGGGGGGCCAACGTCCTGACTTTC. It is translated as CASSRDRSAWGANVLTF. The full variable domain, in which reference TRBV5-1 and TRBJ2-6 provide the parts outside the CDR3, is KAGVTQTPRYLIKTRGQQVTLSCSPISGHRSVSWYQQTPGQGLQFLFEYFSETQRNKGNFPGRFSGRQFSNSRSEMNVSTLELGDSALYLCASSRDRSAWGANVLTFGAGSRLTVL.

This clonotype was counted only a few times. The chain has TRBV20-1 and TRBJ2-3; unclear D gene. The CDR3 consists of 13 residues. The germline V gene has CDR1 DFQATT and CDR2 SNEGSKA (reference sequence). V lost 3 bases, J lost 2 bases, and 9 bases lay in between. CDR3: CSASQSLTDTQYF. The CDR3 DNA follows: TGCAGTGCTAGTCAGAGCCTCACAGATACGCAGTATTTT.

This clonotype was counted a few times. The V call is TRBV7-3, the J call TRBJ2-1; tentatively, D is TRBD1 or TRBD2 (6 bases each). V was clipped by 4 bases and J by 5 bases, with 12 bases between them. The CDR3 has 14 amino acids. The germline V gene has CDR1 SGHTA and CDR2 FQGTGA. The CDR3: CASSSPGEDNEQFF. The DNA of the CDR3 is TGTGCCAGCAGCTCACCAGGGGAGGACAATGAGCAGTTCTTC.

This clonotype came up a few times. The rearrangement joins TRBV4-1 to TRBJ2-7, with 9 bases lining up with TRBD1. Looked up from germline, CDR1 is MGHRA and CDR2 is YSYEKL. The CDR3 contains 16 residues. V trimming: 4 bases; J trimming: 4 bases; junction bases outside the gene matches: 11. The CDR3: CASSPGLLDRGYEQYV. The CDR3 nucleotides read TGCGCCAGCAGCCCGGGTCTGTTGGACAGGGGTTACGAGCAGTACGTC.

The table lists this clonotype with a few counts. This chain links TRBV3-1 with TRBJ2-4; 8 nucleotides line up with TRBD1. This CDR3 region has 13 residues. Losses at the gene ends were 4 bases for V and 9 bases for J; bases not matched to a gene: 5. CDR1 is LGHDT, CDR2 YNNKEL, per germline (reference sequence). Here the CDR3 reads CASSPGQGSIQYF. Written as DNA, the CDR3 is TGTGCCAGCAGCCCTGGACAGGGAAGCATTCAGTACTTC.

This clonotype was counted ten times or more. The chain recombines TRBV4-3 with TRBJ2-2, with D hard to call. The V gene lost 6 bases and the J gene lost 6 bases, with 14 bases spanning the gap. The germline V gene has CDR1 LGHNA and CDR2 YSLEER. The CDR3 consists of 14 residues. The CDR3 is CASRLEISSGELFF. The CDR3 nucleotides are TGCGCCAGCAGACTCGAAATCAGTTCCGGGGAGCTGTTTTTT.

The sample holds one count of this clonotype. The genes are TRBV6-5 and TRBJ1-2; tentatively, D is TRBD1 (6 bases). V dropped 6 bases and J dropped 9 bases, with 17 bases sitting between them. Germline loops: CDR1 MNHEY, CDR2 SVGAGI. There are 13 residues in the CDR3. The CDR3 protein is CASRRGRGISYTF. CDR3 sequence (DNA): TGTGCCAGCAGACGGGGCAGGGGTATCAGCTACACCTTC.

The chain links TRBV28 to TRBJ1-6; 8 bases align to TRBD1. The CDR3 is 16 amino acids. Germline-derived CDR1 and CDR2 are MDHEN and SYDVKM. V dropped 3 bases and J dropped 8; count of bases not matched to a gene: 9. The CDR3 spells CASSLGQALGDSPLHF. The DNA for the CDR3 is TGTGCCAGCAGTTTGGGACAGGCCTTAGGGGATTCACCCCTCCACTTT.

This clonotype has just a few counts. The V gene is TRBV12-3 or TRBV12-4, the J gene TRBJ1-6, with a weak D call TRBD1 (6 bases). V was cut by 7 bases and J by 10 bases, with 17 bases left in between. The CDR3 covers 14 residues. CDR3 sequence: CASTTAGAPSPLHF. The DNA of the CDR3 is TGTGCCAGCACCACGGCAGGGGCACCCTCACCCCTCCACTTT.

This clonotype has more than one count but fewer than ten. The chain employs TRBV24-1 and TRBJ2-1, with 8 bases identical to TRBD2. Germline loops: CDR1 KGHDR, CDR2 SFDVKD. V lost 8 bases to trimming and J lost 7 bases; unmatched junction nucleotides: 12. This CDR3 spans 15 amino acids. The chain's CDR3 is CATTVVAGGENEQFF. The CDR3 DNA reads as TGTGCCACCACAGTTGTGGCGGGGGGCGAGAATGAGCAGTTCTTC.

The CDR3 loop is CASSLGDRDGGEAFF. In nucleotides, the CDR3 is TGCGCCAGCAGCTTGGGAGACAGGGACGGAGGTGAAGCTTTCTTT. The chain uses TRBV5-1 and TRBJ1-1, with 7 bases fitting TRBD1. CDR1 and CDR2 (germline): SGHRS, YFSETQ. CDR3 length: 15 residues. Losses at the gene ends were 0 bases for V and 7 bases for J; bases not matched to a gene: 9.

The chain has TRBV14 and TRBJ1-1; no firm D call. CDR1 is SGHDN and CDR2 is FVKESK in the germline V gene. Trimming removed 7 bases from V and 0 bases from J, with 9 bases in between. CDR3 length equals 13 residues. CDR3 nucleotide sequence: TGTGCCAGCAACGACGGAGTGAACACTGAAGCTTTCTTT. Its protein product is CASNDGVNTEAFF.

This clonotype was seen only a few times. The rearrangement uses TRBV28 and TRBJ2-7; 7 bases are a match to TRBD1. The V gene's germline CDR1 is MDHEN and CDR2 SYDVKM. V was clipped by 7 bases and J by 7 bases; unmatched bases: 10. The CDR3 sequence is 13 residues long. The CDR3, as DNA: TGTGCCAGCACCCCTAGGGGGCCGGGGGAGCAGTACGTC. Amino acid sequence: CASTPRGPGEQYV.

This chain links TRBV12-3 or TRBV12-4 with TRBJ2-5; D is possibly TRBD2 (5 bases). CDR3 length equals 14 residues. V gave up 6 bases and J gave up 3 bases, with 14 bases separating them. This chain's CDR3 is CASSPGSRKETQYF. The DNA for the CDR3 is TGTGCCAGCAGCCCGGGAAGCAGAAAAGAGACCCAGTACTTC.

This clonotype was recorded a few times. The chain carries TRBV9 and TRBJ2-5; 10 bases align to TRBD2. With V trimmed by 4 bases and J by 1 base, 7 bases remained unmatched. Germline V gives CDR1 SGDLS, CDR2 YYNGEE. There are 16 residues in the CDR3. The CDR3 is CASSLSGGGLQETQYF. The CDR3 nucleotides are TGTGCCAGCAGCCTGAGCGGGGGGGGCCTCCAAGAGACCCAGTACTTC.

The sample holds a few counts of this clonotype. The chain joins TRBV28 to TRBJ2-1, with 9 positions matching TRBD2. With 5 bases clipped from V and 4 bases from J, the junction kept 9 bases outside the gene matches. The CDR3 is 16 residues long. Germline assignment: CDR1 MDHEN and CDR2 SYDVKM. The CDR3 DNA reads TGTGCCAGCAGTCCCACCTCTAGCGGGGTTTACAATGAGCAGTTCTTC. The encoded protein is CASSPTSSGVYNEQFF. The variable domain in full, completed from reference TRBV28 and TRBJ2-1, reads DVKVTQSSRYLVKRTGEKVFLECVQDMDHENMFWYRQDPGLGLRLIYFSYDVKMKEKGDIPEGYSVSREKKERFSLILESASTNQTSMYLCASSPTSSGVYNEQFFGPGTRLTVL.

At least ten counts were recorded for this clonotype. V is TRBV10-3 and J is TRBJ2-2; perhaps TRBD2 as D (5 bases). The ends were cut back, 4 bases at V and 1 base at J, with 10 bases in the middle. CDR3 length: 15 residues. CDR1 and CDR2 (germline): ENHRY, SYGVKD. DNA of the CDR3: TGTGCCATCAGTGTCATGGCGGGGAACACCGGGGAGCTGTTTTTT. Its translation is CAISVMAGNTGELFF.

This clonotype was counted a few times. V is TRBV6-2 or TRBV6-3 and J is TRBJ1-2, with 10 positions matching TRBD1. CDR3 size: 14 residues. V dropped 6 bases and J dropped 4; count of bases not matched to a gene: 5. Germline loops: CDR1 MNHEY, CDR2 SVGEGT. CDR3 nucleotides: TGTGCCAGCAGGACAAGACAGGGGGCCTATGGCTACACCTTC. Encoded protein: CASRTRQGAYGYTF.

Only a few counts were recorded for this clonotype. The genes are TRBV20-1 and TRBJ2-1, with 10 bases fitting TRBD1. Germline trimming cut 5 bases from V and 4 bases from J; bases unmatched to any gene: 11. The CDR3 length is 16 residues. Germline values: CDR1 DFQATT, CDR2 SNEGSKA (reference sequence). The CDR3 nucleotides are TGCAGTGCTCATGCCACTGAGGGACAGGGGTACAATGAGCAGTTCTTC. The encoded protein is CSAHATEGQGYNEQFF.

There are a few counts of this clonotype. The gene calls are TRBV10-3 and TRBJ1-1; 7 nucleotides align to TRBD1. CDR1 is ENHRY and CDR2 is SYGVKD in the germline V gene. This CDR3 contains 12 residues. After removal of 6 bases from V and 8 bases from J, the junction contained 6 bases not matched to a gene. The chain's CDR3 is CAISDTTGEAFF. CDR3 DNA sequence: TGTGCCATCAGCGATACGACAGGGGAAGCTTTCTTT.

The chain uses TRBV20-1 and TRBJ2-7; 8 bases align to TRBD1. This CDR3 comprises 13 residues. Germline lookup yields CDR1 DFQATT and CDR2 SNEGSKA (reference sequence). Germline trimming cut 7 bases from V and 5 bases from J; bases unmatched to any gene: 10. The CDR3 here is CSGLAGGFDEQYF. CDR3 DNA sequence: TGCAGTGGACTGGCAGGGGGCTTCGACGAGCAGTACTTC.

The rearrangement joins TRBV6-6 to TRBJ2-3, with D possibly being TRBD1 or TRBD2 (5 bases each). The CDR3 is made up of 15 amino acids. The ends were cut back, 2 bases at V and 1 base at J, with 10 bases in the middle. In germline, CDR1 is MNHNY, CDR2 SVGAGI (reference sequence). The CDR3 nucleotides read TGTGCCAGCAGTTACCCTGGGGGTGGCACAGATACGCAGTATTTT. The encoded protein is CASSYPGGGTDTQYF.

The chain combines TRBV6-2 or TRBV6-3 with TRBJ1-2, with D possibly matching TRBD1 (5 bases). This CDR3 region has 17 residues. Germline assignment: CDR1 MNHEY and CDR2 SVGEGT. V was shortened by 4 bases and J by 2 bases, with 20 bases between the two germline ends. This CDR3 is CASSSAPREGSNYGYTF. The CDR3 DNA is TGTGCCAGCAGTTCTGCACCCAGGGAGGGATCCAACTATGGCTACACCTTC.

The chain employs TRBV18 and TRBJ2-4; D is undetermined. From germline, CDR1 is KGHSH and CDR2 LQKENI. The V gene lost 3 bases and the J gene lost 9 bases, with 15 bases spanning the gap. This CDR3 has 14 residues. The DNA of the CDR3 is TGTGCCAGCTCACCGAATCCAGCACATCTCATTCAGTACTTC. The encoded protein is CASSPNPAHLIQYF.

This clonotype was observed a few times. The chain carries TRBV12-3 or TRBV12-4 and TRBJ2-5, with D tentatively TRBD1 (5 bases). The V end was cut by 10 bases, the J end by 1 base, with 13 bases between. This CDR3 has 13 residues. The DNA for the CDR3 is TGTGCCACTAAGCCGGACACCCAAGAGACCCAGTACTTC. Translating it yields CATKPDTQETQYF.

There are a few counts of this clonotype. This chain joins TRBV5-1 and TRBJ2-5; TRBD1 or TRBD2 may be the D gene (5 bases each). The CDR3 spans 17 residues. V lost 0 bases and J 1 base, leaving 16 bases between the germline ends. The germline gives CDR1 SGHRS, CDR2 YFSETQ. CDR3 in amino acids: CASSLVSAGRFQETQYF. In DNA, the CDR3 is TGCGCCAGCAGCTTGGTCTCCGCAGGGAGATTCCAAGAGACCCAGTACTTC.

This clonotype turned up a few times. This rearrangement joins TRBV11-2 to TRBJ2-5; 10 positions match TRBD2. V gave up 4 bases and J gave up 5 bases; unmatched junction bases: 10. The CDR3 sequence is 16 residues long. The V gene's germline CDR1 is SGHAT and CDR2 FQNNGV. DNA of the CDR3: TGTGCCAGCAGCTCCGCCCAAGCGGGGGGGGCCGAGACCCAGTACTTC. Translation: CASSSAQAGGAETQYF.